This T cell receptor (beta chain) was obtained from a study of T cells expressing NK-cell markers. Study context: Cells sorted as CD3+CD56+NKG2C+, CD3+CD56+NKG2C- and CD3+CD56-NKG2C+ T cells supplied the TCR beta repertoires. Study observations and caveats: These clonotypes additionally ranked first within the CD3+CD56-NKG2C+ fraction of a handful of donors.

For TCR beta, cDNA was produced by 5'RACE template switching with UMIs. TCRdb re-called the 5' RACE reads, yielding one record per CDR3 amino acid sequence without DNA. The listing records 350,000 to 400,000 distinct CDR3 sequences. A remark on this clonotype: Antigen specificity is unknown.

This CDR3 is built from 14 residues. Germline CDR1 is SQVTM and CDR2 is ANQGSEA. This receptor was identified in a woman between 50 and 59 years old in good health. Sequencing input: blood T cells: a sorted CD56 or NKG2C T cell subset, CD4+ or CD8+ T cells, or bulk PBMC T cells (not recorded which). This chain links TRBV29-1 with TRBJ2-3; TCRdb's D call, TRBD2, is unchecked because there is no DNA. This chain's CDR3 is CSVRGTSGTATQYF.